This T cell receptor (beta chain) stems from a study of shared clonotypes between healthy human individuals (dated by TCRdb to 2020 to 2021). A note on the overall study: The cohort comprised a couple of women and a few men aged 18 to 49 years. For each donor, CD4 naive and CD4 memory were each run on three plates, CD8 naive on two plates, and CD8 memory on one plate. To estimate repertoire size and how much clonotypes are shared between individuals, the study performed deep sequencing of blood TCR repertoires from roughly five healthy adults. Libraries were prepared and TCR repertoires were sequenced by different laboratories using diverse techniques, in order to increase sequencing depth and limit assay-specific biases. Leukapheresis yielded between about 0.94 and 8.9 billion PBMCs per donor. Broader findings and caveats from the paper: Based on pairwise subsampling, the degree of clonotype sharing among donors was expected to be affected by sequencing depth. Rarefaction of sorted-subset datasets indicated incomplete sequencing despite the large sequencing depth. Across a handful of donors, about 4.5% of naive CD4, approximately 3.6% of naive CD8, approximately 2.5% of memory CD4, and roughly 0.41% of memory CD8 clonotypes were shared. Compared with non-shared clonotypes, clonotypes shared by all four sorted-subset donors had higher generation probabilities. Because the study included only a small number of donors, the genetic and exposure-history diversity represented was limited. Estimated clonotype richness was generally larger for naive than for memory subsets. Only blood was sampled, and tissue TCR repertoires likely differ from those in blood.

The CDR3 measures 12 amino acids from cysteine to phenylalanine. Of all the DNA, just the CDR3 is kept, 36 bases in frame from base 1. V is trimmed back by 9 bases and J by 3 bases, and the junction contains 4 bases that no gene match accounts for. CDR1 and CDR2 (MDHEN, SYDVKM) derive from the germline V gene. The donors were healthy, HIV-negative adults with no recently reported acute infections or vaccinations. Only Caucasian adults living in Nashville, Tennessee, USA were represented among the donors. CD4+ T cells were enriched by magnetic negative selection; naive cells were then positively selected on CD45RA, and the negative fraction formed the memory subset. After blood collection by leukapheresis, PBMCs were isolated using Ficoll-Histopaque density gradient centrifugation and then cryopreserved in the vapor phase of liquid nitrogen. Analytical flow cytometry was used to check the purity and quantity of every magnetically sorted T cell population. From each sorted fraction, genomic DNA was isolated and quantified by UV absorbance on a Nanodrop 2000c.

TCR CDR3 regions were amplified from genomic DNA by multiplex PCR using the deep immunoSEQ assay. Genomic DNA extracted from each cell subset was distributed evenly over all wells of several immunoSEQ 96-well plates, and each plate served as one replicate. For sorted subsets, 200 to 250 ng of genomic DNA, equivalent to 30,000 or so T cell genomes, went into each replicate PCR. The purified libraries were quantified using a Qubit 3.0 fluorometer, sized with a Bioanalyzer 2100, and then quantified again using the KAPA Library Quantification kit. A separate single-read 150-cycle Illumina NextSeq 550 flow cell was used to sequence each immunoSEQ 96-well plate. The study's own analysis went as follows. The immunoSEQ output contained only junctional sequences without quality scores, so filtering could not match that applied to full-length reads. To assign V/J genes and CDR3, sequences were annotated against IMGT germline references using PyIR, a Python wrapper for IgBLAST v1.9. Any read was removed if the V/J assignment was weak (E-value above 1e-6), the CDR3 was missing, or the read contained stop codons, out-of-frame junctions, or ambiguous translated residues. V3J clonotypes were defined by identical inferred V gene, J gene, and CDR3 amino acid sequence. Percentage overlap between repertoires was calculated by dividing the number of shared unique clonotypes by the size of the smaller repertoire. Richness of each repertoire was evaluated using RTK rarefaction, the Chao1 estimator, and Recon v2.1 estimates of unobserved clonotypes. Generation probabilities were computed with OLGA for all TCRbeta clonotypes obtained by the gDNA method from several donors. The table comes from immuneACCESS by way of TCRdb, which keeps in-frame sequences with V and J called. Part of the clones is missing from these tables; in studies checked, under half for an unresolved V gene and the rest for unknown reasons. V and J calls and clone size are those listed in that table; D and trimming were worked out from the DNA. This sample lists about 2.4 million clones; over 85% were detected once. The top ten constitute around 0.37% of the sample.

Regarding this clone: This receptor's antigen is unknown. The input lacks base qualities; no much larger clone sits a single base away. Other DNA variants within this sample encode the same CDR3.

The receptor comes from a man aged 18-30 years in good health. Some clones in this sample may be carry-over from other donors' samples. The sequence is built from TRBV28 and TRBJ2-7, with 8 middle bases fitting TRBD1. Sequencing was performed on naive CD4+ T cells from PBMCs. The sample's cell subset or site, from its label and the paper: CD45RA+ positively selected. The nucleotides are TGTGCCAGTGGGACAGGAAGCTACGAGCAGTACTTC. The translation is CASGTGSYEQYF.